This T cell receptor (beta chain) comes out of a study of a mutant IDH1 vaccine in newly diagnosed glioma. As for the study in general: There were approximately 60% males and around 40% females among treated patients, whose mean age was about 44 years. Antecedent treatment encompassed radiotherapy, temozolomide, or their combination; the majority received both.

Documented time point: baseline, week 1 (first vaccination visit). The treatment here: pre-vaccination baseline after standard-of-care therapy. Patients carried new grade 3 or 4 IDH1-mutant astrocytomas lacking nuclear ATRX. Produced via immunoSEQ multiplex PCR; TCRdb's table is partial and in-frame only. The profile shows over 75,000 clones, approximately 90% of them singletons. The CDR3 runs to 14 residues. Deletions cut 0 bases from V and 6 bases from J, with 11 bases between. Germline V gives CDR1 MNHEY, CDR2 SVGAGI. Study conclusions and caveats: Changes to the top peripheral T cell clonotypes appeared unrelated to pseudoprogression.

This clone was seen just once. Its antigen is undetermined. The origin of this receptor is a woman aged 45-60 years with glioma. The chain uses TRBV6-5 and TRBJ1-2; D may be TRBD1 (5 bases). The sample was PBMCs, taken from a glioma patient treated with radiotherapy, temozolomide or both. CDR3 protein: CASSYSTRDNGYTF. The CDR3 bases are TGTGCCAGCAGTTACTCGACCAGGGATAATGGCTACACCTTC.